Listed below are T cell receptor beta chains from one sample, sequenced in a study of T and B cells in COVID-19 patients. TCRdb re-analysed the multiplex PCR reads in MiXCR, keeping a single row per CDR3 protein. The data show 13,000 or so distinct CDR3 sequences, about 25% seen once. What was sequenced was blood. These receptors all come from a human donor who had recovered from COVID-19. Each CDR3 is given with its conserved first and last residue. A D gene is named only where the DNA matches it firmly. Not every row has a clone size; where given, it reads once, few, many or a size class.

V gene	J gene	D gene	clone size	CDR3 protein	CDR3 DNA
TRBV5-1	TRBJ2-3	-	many	CASTPPLSDTQYF	TGCGCCAGCACCCCCCCGTTGTCAGATACGCAGTATTTT
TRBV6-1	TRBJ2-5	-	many	CASTVDPQQRTQYF	TGTGCCAGCACTGTAGACCCACAGCAGAGGACCCAGTACTTC
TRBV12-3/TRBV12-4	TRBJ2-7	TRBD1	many	CASSLRTGSSYEQYF	TGTGCCAGCAGTTTACGGACAGGGAGCTCCTACGAGCAGTACTTC
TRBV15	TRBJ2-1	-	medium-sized	CATSREQSMGISYNEQFF	TGTGCCACCAGCAGAGAACAAAGCATGGGAATCTCCTACAATGAGCAGTTCTTC
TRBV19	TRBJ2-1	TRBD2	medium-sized	CASSIDPGLAADRHNEQFF	TGTGCCAGTAGTATAGATCCGGGACTAGCGGCCGATAGGCACAATGAGCAGTTCTTC
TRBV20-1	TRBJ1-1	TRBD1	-	CSANRQGLTTEAFF	TGCAGTGCTAACCGACAGGGATTGACCACTGAAGCTTTCTTT
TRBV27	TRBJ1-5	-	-	CASSLSGYNQPQHF	TGTGCCAGCAGTTTATCGGGGTACAATCAGCCCCAGCATTTT
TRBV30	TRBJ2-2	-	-	CAWRWGPGELFF	TGTGCCTGGAGGTGGGGACCCGGGGAGCTGTTTTTT
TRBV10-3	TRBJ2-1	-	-	CAISQGAGEQFF	TGTGCCATCAGCCAGGGAGCGGGTGAGCAGTTCTTC
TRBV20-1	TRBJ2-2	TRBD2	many	CSARDGLAGDTGELFF	TGCAGTGCTAGAGATGGACTAGCGGGAGACACCGGGGAGCTGTTTTTT
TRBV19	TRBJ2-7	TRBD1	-	CARAGTGVYF	TGTGCCAGAGCCGGGACAGGGGTGTACTTC
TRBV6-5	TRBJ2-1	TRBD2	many	CASRGTKHNEQFF	TGTGCCAGCAGGGGGACTAAACACAATGAGCAGTTCTTC